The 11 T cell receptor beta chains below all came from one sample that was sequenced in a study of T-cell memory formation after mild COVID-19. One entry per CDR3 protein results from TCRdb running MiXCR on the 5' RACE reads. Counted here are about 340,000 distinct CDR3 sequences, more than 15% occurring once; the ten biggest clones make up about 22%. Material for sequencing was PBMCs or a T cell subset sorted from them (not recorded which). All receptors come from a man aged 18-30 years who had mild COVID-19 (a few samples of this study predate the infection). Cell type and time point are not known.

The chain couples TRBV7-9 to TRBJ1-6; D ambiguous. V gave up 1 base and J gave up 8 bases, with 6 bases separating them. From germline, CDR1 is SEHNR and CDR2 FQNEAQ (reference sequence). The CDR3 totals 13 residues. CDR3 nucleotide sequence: TGTGCCAGCAGCTTAGGGCTGGATTCACCCCTCCACTTT. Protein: CASSLGLDSPLHF.

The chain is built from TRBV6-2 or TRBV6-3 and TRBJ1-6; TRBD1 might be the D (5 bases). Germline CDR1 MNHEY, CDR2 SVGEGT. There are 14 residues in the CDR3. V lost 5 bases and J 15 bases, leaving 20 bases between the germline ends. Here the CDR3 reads CASSATQSAGLLHF. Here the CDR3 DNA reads TGTGCCAGCAGTGCTACTCAATCCGCGGGGCTCCTCCACTTT.

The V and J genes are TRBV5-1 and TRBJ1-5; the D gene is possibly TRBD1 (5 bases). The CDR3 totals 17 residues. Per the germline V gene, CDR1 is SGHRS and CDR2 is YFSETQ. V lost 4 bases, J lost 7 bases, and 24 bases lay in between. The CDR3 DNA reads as TGCGCCAGCAGCGCAAGGGTTCTTAGGGGAAGCGGGCAGCCCCAGCATTTT. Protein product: CASSARVLRGSGQPQHF.

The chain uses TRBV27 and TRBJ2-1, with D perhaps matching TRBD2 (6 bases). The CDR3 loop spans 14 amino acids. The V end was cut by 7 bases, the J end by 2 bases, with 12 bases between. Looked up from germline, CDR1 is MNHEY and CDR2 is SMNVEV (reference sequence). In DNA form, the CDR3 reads TGTGCCAGCAAGGGAGGAGTTACCTACAATGAGCAGTTCTTC. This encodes CASKGGVTYNEQFF.

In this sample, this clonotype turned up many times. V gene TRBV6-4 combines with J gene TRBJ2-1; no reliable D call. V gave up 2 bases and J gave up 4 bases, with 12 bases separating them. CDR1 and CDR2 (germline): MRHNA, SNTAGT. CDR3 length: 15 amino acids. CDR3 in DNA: TGTGCCAGCAGTGACGAGTTTTCCGGTTACAATGAGCAGTTCTTC. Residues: CASSDEFSGYNEQFF.

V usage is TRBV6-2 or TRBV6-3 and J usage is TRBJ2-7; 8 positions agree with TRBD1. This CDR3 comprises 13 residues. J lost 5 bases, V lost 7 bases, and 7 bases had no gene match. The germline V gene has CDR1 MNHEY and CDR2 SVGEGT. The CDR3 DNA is TGTGCCAGCAAATGGACAGGGCATCACGAGCAGTACTTC. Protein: CASKWTGHHEQYF.

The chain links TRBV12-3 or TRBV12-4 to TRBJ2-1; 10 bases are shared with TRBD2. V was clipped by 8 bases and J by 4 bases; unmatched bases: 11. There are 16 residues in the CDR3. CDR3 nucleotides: TGTGCCAGCGCGTCTACTAGCGGGGCGCTATACAATGAGCAGTTCTTC. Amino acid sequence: CASASTSGALYNEQFF.

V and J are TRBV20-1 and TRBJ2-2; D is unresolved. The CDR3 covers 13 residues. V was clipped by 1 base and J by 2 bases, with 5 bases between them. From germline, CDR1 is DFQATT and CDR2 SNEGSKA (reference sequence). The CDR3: CSARGHNTGELFF. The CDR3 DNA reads TGCAGTGCTAGAGGACATAACACCGGGGAGCTGTTTTTT.

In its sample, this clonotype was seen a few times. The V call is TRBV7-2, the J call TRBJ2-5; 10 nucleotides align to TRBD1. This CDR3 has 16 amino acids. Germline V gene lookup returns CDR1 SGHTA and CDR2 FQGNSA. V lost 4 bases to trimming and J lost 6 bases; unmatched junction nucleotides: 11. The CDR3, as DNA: TGTGCCAGCAGCTCACCGGGACAGGGGAGTGGGAAGACCCAGTACTTC. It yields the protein CASSSPGQGSGKTQYF.

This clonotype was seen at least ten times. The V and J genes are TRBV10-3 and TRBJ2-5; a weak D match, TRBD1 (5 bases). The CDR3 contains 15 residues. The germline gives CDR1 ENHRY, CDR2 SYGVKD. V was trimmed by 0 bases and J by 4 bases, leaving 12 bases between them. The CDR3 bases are TGTGCCATCAGTGAGTCGGGGCACCACTTAGAGACCCAGTACTTC. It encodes CAISESGHHLETQYF.

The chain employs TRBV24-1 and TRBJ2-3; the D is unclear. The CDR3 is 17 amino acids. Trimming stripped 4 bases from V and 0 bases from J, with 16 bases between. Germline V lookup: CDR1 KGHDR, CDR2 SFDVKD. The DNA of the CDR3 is TGTGCCACCAGTGACCCTCAGTTCTCGTTTAGCACAGATACGCAGTATTTT. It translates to CATSDPQFSFSTDTQYF.